The rows below give T cell receptor beta chains drawn from one sample of a study of blood T cell repertoires in COVID-19. Data came from immunoSEQ multiplex PCR; TCRdb stores just in-frame clones and leaves some out. The data show roughly 63,000 clones, roughly 88% seen once. Source material: peripheral blood. The receptors derive from a human donor in a cohort sampled during active COVID-19. Both conserved end residues are part of each CDR3. A D gene is named only where the DNA matches it firmly. Rows may omit the clone size; those that give it use once, few, many or a size class.

TGCGCCAGCAGGCCTTCCGGGACAAGGCCACCAACCGGGGAGCTGTTTTTT CASRPSGTRPPTGELFF TRBJ2-2 NA NA TRBV5-1
TGTGCCAGTACCAGGGGGAAAGGGGGCTACACCTTC CASTRGKGGYTF TRBJ1-2 TRBD1 NA TRBV19
TGTGCCAGCAGCTCGGGGGTGGGGCAGGGAGCTGGCTACACCTTC CASSSGVGQGAGYTF TRBJ1-2 NA NA TRBV5-4
TGTGCCAGCAGCTTATCCTTCGCGGGGTCGGTGGTTCAGCCCCAGCATTTT CASSLSFAGSVVQPQHF TRBJ1-5 NA once TRBV7-8
TGTGCCAGCAGAAGGACAGGGACCAGAACGACTGAAGCTTTCTTT CASRRTGTRTTEAFF TRBJ1-1 TRBD1 NA TRBV6-4
TGTGCCAGCAGCCAAGGGGGGACAGGGATGTGCTTC CASSQGGTGMCF TRBJ2-4 TRBD1 NA TRBV3-1/TRBV3-2
TGTGCCAGCAGCCCATCCGGGACAGGGGACTTCCTTAGCAATCAGCCCCAGCATTTT CASSPSGTGDFLSNQPQHF TRBJ1-5 TRBD1 NA TRBV5-4
TGTGCCAGCAGCCAAGGTGCGGGGGGCCCTTTAAATGAGCAGTTCTTC CASSQGAGGPLNEQFF TRBJ2-1 TRBD2 NA TRBV4-2
TGTGCCAGCAGCCAAGTCACCCGTAGCTCCTACAATGAGCAGTTCTTC CASSQVTRSSYNEQFF TRBJ2-1 NA NA TRBV3-1/TRBV3-2
TGTGCCAGCAGCCCCCGTCCCGGGACAGGGCTAGTTTACAATGAGCAGTTCTTC CASSPRPGTGLVYNEQFF TRBJ2-1 TRBD1 NA TRBV11-2
TGCGCCAGCACCCCCGGACAGGGAGCGCCCCAGCATTTT CASTPGQGAPQHF TRBJ1-5 TRBD1 NA TRBV10-2
TGTGCCACCAGTGACCCGACCGGGACAGTCGACGAGCAGTACTTC CATSDPTGTVDEQYF TRBJ2-7 TRBD1 NA TRBV24-1
TGTGCCAGCACCGTTACACAGGGAACTGAAGCTTTCTTT CASTVTQGTEAFF TRBJ1-1 NA few TRBV12-3/TRBV12-4
TGTGCCAGTAGTACGCACTCCGGGACAGGGGGATACAATGAGCAGTTCTTC CASSTHSGTGGYNEQFF TRBJ2-1 TRBD1 NA TRBV19
TGTGCCAGCAGCTCGAGGGCCAACACCGGGGAGCTGTTTTTT CASSSRANTGELFF TRBJ2-2 NA NA TRBV5-8
TGTGCCAGCACCTCGAGAGGGACTAGGGAATTCGATGAGCAGTTCTTC CASTSRGTREFDEQFF TRBJ2-1 TRBD2 few TRBV4-2
TGTGCCAGCAGTGAGGGACTAGCGGGAGGGCCGTTCTTC CASSEGLAGGPFF TRBJ2-1 TRBD2 NA TRBV2
TGCGCCAGCAGTGGAGACAGAGGAGCTAACTATGGCTACACCTTC CASSGDRGANYGYTF TRBJ1-2 NA once TRBV10-1
TGTGCCAGCAGCTTGGGGACAGGGAGCACTCGGGGAGCTTTCTTT CASSLGTGSTRGAFF TRBJ1-1 TRBD1 once TRBV11-2
TGCGCCAGCAGCTTGGAGGGACAGGGCTTCTACGAGCAGTACTTC CASSLEGQGFYEQYF TRBJ2-7 TRBD1 NA TRBV5-1
TGTGCCACCAATACCTTGAGGGCAGGGGCCTACGAGCAGTACTTC CATNTLRAGAYEQYF TRBJ2-7 NA NA TRBV6-5
TGTGCCACCCAGGAAGCCTACGAGCAGTACTTC CATQEAYEQYF TRBJ2-7 NA NA TRBV6-6
TGTGCCAGTAGTATACGCGGGAGGCCCCCCTCGGGGGAGCTGTTTTTT CASSIRGRPPSGELFF TRBJ2-2 TRBD2 NA TRBV19
TGTGCCAGCAGCAAAGATGCGGGGGAAGCTTTCTTT CASSKDAGEAFF TRBJ1-1 NA once TRBV21-1
TGTGCCAGCAGCCCAACTCGGGGACTAGCGGGAGCCCTAGAGCAGTTCTTC CASSPTRGLAGALEQFF TRBJ2-1 TRBD2 NA TRBV7-8
TGCGCCAGCGGCCGAGGACAGTCCCCATCTCAGCCCCAGCATTTT CASGRGQSPSQPQHF TRBJ1-5 NA NA TRBV4-1
TGTGCCAGCAGCTACCCAACAGGGTACCAAGAGACCCAGTACTTC CASSYPTGYQETQYF TRBJ2-5 NA NA TRBV3-1/TRBV3-2
TGTGCCAGCAGCGAAGGGGGGGGTCAGCCCCAGCATTTT CASSEGGGQPQHF TRBJ1-5 NA few TRBV7-9
TGTGCCAGCAGCCGACAACTAGCGGGAGGACCCGCGAGCACAGATACGCAGTATTTT CASSRQLAGGPASTDTQYF TRBJ2-3 TRBD2 once TRBV4-2
TGTGCCATCAGCCAGACAGGGTTGAACGCCGGACCCTTC CAISQTGLNAGPF TRBJ1-2 TRBD1 NA TRBV10-3
TGTGCCAGCAGCTTGGCTACTAGCGGGCCCCCGACAGATACGCAGTATTTT CASSLATSGPPTDTQYF TRBJ2-3 TRBD2 NA TRBV5-4
TGCGCCAGCAGCTTGGGATCGGGCAGGGCTGGCTACACCTTC CASSLGSGRAGYTF TRBJ1-2 NA NA TRBV5-1
TGTGCCAGCAGTGGACAGGTAAATCAGCCCCAGCATTTT CASSGQVNQPQHF TRBJ1-5 NA NA TRBV2